What follows are 11 T cell receptor beta chains derived from one specimen sequenced in a study of cytomegalovirus exposure and HLA in healthy donors. PCR employed 60 Vbeta and 13 Jbeta primers. Profiling relied on immunoSEQ multiplex PCR, and the TCRdb table lists in-frame clones only, not all of them. Recorded for this sample: about 70,000 clones. Sequencing was carried out using PBMCs. The receptors derive from a woman under 40 in good health and CMV-seronegative.

The genes are TRBV4-1 and TRBJ1-1, with D perhaps matching TRBD1 (5 bases). Deletions cut 4 bases from V and 1 base from J, with 7 bases between. The CDR3 has 13 residues. Germline V gives CDR1 MGHRA, CDR2 YSYEKL. CDR3 residues: CASSPTANTEAFF. The DNA for the CDR3 is TGCGCCAGCAGCCCGACAGCGAACACTGAAGCTTTCTTT.

V usage is TRBV27 and J usage is TRBJ2-2; D is unclear. The CDR3 is made up of 14 amino acids. Germline values: CDR1 MNHEY, CDR2 SMNVEV (reference sequence). Trimming removed 2 bases at V and 5 bases at J, with 9 bases between. As DNA, the CDR3 is TGTGCCAGCAGTTTAAGGATCAGGACCGGGGAGCTGTTTTTT. This codes for CASSLRIRTGELFF.

V usage is TRBV7-9 and J usage is TRBJ2-7; TRBD2 is a possible D gene (7 bases). Trimming shortened V by 1 base and J by 4 bases, and 8 bases separated the two germline ends. The CDR3 consists of 13 residues. Germline loops: CDR1 SEHNR, CDR2 FQNEAQ (reference sequence). The CDR3 here is CASSLEGGYEQYF. The CDR3 DNA is TGTGCCAGCAGCTTAGAGGGGGGGTACGAGCAGTACTTC. Full variable domain (missing parts from reference TRBV7-9 and TRBJ2-7): DTGVSQNPRHKITKRGQNVTFRCDPISEHNRLYWYRQTLGQGPEFLTYFQNEAQLEKSRLLSDRFSAERPKGSFSTLEIQRTEQGDSAMYLCASSLEGGYEQYFGPGTRLTVT.

This chain joins TRBV27 and TRBJ1-1; 7 nucleotides match TRBD1. V lost 6 bases and J lost 0; bases outside the gene matches: 4. The CDR3 is made up of 14 amino acids. Per the germline V gene, CDR1 is MNHEY and CDR2 is SMNVEV (reference sequence). The CDR3 region is CASRTGTVNTEAFF. The CDR3 DNA follows: TGTGCCAGCAGAACCGGGACAGTGAACACTGAAGCTTTCTTT.

CDR3 in amino acids: CASKGGMDGFYEQYF. In DNA, the CDR3 is TGTGCCAGCAAGGGGGGGATGGACGGGTTCTACGAGCAGTACTTC. The V gene is TRBV2, the J gene TRBJ2-7, with D perhaps matching TRBD2 (7 bases). The germline gives CDR1 SNHLY, CDR2 FYNNEI. CDR3 length: 15 residues. V was pared by 7 bases and J by 3 bases, with 19 bases between.

The chain carries TRBV28 and TRBJ2-3; TRBD2 might be the D (6 bases). Germline lookup yields CDR1 MDHEN and CDR2 SYDVKM. Trimming cost V 4 bases and J 2 bases, with 13 bases left between them. This CDR3 has 15 residues. The DNA for the CDR3 is TGTGCCAGCAGTTCCCCGGGACTTCCCACAGATACGCAGTATTTT. It is translated as CASSSPGLPTDTQYF.

The chain is built from TRBV4-1 and TRBJ1-3, with D tentatively TRBD1 (6 bases). Germline V gives CDR1 MGHRA, CDR2 YSYEKL. The CDR3 sequence is 17 residues long. V shed 4 bases and J shed 1 base, with 17 bases lying between them. CDR3 coding DNA: TGCGCCAGCAGCCCCCCCTCAGGGGTCTATTCTGGAAACACCATATATTTT. Translation gives CASSPPSGVYSGNTIYF.

The chain carries TRBV5-5 and TRBJ2-7; 9 bases are a match to TRBD1. The ends lost 3 bases at V and 2 bases at J; junction bases unmatched: 3. Per germline, CDR1 SGHKS and CDR2 YYEKEE (reference sequence). The CDR3 covers 14 residues. CDR3 sequence reads: CASSSWTGAYEQYF. CDR3 in DNA: TGTGCCAGCAGCTCGTGGACAGGGGCCTACGAGCAGTACTTC.

The J gene is TRBJ1-2, the V gene TRBV7-2, with 11 nucleotides matching TRBD1. V lost 3 bases, J lost 6 bases, and 6 bases stayed unmatched. CDR1 SGHTA and CDR2 FQGNSA come from the germline V gene. This CDR3 is built from 15 residues. CDR3 DNA: TGTGCCAGCAGCTTGAGGACAGGGGGCGCCGATGGCTACACCTTC. Translated: CASSLRTGGADGYTF.

The rearrangement links TRBV4-2 to TRBJ1-4; 9 bases are a match to TRBD1. CDR3 length: 18 residues. The J segment lost 1 base and the V segment lost 4 bases, leaving 10 bases of the junction unmatched. CDR1 is LGHNA and CDR2 is YNFKEQ in the germline V gene. In DNA, the CDR3 is TGTGCCAGCAGCCCTCGGGACAGGGCCCGAGGAACTAATGAAAAACTGTTTTTT. Translated, it gives CASSPRDRARGTNEKLFF.

CDR3 region: CASSQQANTEAFF. The CDR3 DNA reads TGTGCCAGCAGTCAGCAGGCTAACACTGAAGCTTTCTTT. The genes are TRBV6-1 and TRBJ1-1; D not resolved. The CDR3 spans 13 residues. Trimming shortened V by 5 bases and J by 2 bases, and 9 bases separated the two germline ends. Germline CDR1 and CDR2: MNHNS and SASEGT.